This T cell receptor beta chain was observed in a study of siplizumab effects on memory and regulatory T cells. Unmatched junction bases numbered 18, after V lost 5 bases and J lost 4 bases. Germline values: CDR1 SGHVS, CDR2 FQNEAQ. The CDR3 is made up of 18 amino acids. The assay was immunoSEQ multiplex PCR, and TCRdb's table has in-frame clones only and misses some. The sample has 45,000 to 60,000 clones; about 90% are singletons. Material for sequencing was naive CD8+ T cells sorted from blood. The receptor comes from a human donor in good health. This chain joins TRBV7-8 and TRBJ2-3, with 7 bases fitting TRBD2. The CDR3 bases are TGTGCCAGCAGCAGCCCTTTTGTGGGAGGGCCTCGCGCAGATACGCAGTATTTT. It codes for CASSSPFVGGPRADTQYF.